The rows below give T cell receptor beta chains drawn from one sample of a study of human T cells and chemical hapten exposure. TCRdb called the reads again in MiXCR, with one record for every CDR3 protein. The sample lists around 120,000 distinct CDR3 sequences, over 6.5% occurring once. The sequenced sample consisted of whole blood. Receptor source: a human donor in good health. Some clones in this sample may be carry-over from other donors' samples. The CDR3 runs from the conserved cysteine through the conserved F or W. A D gene is named only where the DNA matches it firmly. Clone size is given for some rows only: seen once, a few or many times, or a class if the clone is expanded.

CDR3aa: CASSPGVSSSYEQYF
CDR3nt: TGTGCCAGCAGTCCAGGGGTCTCATCCTCCTACGAGCAGTACTTC
v_gene: TRBV7-6
abundance: few
d_gene: -
j_gene: TRBJ2-7

CDR3aa: CASSQDRTSGIGTETQYF
CDR3nt: TGTGCCAGCAGCCAAGATCGAACTAGCGGGATAGGCACCGAGACCCAGTACTTC
v_gene: TRBV14
abundance: few
d_gene: TRBD2
j_gene: TRBJ2-5

CDR3aa: CASSPRTEGAFF
CDR3nt: TGTGCCAGCTCACCGAGGACAGAGGGTGCTTTCTTT
v_gene: TRBV18
abundance: -
d_gene: -
j_gene: TRBJ1-1

CDR3aa: CASSRGLEDSEQFF
CDR3nt: TGCGCCAGCAGCCGAGGACTAGAAGACAGTGAGCAGTTCTTC
v_gene: TRBV5-1
abundance: few
d_gene: TRBD2
j_gene: TRBJ2-1

CDR3aa: CASSSLGQAYEQYF
CDR3nt: TGTGCCAGCAGTTCCCTGGGACAGGCTTACGAGCAGTACTTC
v_gene: TRBV12-3/TRBV12-4
abundance: few
d_gene: TRBD1
j_gene: TRBJ2-7

CDR3aa: CASTPRSGRKNIQYF
CDR3nt: TGTGCCAGCACCCCACGTTCAGGGAGAAAAAACATTCAGTACTTC
v_gene: TRBV27
abundance: -
d_gene: -
j_gene: TRBJ2-4

CDR3aa: CASSSPRDSYTEAFF
CDR3nt: TGTGCCAGTAGCAGCCCCCGAGACAGTTACACTGAAGCTTTCTTT
v_gene: TRBV19
abundance: many
d_gene: -
j_gene: TRBJ1-1

CDR3aa: CSAEAQGAETQYF
CDR3nt: TGCAGTGCCGAAGCCCAGGGGGCAGAGACCCAGTACTTC
v_gene: TRBV20-1
abundance: -
d_gene: TRBD1
j_gene: TRBJ2-5

CDR3aa: CASSLRATGGRYGYTF
CDR3nt: TGTGCCAGCAGTTTAAGGGCAACAGGGGGTCGGTATGGCTACACCTTC
v_gene: TRBV12-3/TRBV12-4
abundance: -
d_gene: TRBD1
j_gene: TRBJ1-2

CDR3aa: CASSQQGLEAFF
CDR3nt: TGTGCCAGCAGCCAACAGGGCCTTGAAGCTTTCTTT
v_gene: TRBV3-1
abundance: few
d_gene: -
j_gene: TRBJ1-1

CDR3aa: CSPRGGPGEQYF
CDR3nt: TGCAGTCCCCGGGGGGGGCCGGGCGAGCAGTACTTC
v_gene: TRBV20-1
abundance: many
d_gene: TRBD2
j_gene: TRBJ2-7

CDR3aa: CASSLGARGRTGELFF
CDR3nt: TGTGCCAGCAGTTTAGGGGCCAGGGGGCGAACCGGGGAGCTGTTTTTT
v_gene: TRBV12-3/TRBV12-4
abundance: -
d_gene: TRBD1
j_gene: TRBJ2-2

CDR3aa: CASSSQGFAYEQYF
CDR3nt: TGTGCCAGCAGCTCGCAGGGGTTCGCCTACGAGCAGTACTTC
v_gene: TRBV7-2
abundance: few
d_gene: -
j_gene: TRBJ2-7

CDR3aa: CASSEYIRPGELFF
CDR3nt: TGTGCCAGCAGTGAATATATTCGGCCAGGGGAGCTGTTTTTT
v_gene: TRBV25-1
abundance: few
d_gene: -
j_gene: TRBJ2-2

CDR3aa: CASSQGPGLAEYNEQFF
CDR3nt: TGTGCCAGCAGCCAAGGCCCCGGACTAGCGGAGTACAATGAGCAGTTCTTC
v_gene: TRBV3-1
abundance: -
d_gene: TRBD2
j_gene: TRBJ2-1

CDR3aa: CASRPGTRGRAFF
CDR3nt: TGTGCCAGCAGACCGGGGACACGGGGACGCGCTTTCTTT
v_gene: TRBV6-5
abundance: -
d_gene: -
j_gene: TRBJ1-1

CDR3aa: CASSPIDGGNTEAFF
CDR3nt: TGTGCCAGCAGCCCGATTGATGGGGGGAACACTGAAGCTTTCTTT
v_gene: TRBV7-6
abundance: many
d_gene: -
j_gene: TRBJ1-1

CDR3aa: CASSPDRAGGLETQYF
CDR3nt: TGTGCCAGCAGCCCTGACAGGGCCGGGGGATTGGAGACCCAGTACTTC
v_gene: TRBV5-4
abundance: few
d_gene: -
j_gene: TRBJ2-5

CDR3aa: CSARDGASGGADPSYEQYF
CDR3nt: TGCAGTGCTAGAGACGGGGCTAGCGGGGGAGCCGACCCCTCCTACGAGCAGTACTTC
v_gene: TRBV20-1
abundance: -
d_gene: TRBD2
j_gene: TRBJ2-7

CDR3aa: CASSPRMVADTQYF
CDR3nt: TGTGCCAGCAGTCCAAGAATGGTGGCGGATACGCAGTATTTT
v_gene: TRBV12-3/TRBV12-4
abundance: -
d_gene: -
j_gene: TRBJ2-3

CDR3aa: CASSLYDGTGVGGYTF
CDR3nt: TGTGCCAGCAGCTTGTATGACGGGACAGGGGTAGGTGGCTACACCTTC
v_gene: TRBV5-6
abundance: -
d_gene: TRBD1
j_gene: TRBJ1-2

CDR3aa: CASRQYRDRSAEAFF
CDR3nt: TGTGCCAGCAGACAATACCGGGACAGGAGCGCTGAAGCTTTCTTT
v_gene: TRBV3-1
abundance: many
d_gene: TRBD1
j_gene: TRBJ1-1

CDR3aa: CSVEGRGLPYNEQFF
CDR3nt: TGCAGCGTTGAAGGGCGGGGCCTTCCCTACAATGAGCAGTTCTTC
v_gene: TRBV29-1
abundance: -
d_gene: -
j_gene: TRBJ2-1

CDR3aa: CASSVALQDNSPLHF
CDR3nt: TGTGCCAGCAGCGTAGCCCTACAGGATAATTCACCCCTCCACTTT
v_gene: TRBV9
abundance: many
d_gene: -
j_gene: TRBJ1-6

CDR3aa: CASRQQRDHLYEQYF
CDR3nt: TGTGCCAGCAGACAACAGAGAGACCACCTCTACGAGCAGTACTTC
v_gene: TRBV9
abundance: few
d_gene: -
j_gene: TRBJ2-7

CDR3aa: CASSRKRDPDNEQFF
CDR3nt: TGTGCCAGCAGCCGAAAGCGGGACCCGGACAATGAGCAGTTCTTC
v_gene: TRBV6-6
abundance: -
d_gene: TRBD2
j_gene: TRBJ2-1

CDR3aa: CASSPDSGLFF
CDR3nt: TGTGCCAGCAGCCCCGACTCTGGCCTGTTCTTC
v_gene: TRBV11-2
abundance: -
d_gene: -
j_gene: TRBJ2-1

CDR3aa: CASRGRVTSGTYNEQFF
CDR3nt: TGTGCCAGCAGAGGCCGAGTTACTAGCGGGACCTACAATGAGCAGTTCTTC
v_gene: TRBV6-6
abundance: -
d_gene: TRBD2
j_gene: TRBJ2-1

CDR3aa: CASSAGGGEQFF
CDR3nt: TGTGCCAGCTCTGCGGGAGGTGGTGAGCAGTTCTTC
v_gene: TRBV9
abundance: few
d_gene: TRBD2
j_gene: TRBJ2-1

CDR3aa: CASSETGRNEQFF
CDR3nt: TGCGCCAGCAGTGAGACGGGCCGGAATGAGCAGTTCTTC
v_gene: TRBV10-2
abundance: many
d_gene: -
j_gene: TRBJ2-1

CDR3aa: CASSENSGGAHEQFF
CDR3nt: TGTGCCAGCAGTGAAAATAGCGGGGGGGCACATGAGCAGTTCTTC
v_gene: TRBV6-5
abundance: once
d_gene: TRBD2
j_gene: TRBJ2-1

CDR3aa: CATSRRGESNQPQHF
CDR3nt: TGTGCCACCAGCAGGAGAGGAGAAAGCAATCAGCCCCAGCATTTT
v_gene: TRBV15
abundance: few
d_gene: -
j_gene: TRBJ1-5

CDR3aa: CASRIGGRSEAFF
CDR3nt: TGTGCCAGCAGAATAGGCGGTAGATCTGAAGCTTTCTTT
v_gene: TRBV6-5
abundance: few
d_gene: -
j_gene: TRBJ1-1

CDR3aa: CASSEIWAKEGTQYF
CDR3nt: TGTGCCAGCAGTGAAATATGGGCCAAGGAGGGGACCCAGTACTTC
v_gene: TRBV2
abundance: -
d_gene: -
j_gene: TRBJ2-5

CDR3aa: CAMGRGTNTGELFF
CDR3nt: TGTGCCATGGGTCGCGGAACGAACACCGGGGAGCTGTTTTTT
v_gene: TRBV10-3
abundance: few
d_gene: -
j_gene: TRBJ2-2

CDR3aa: CASSLYTRGIVGDTQYF
CDR3nt: TGTGCCAGCAGCCTTTATACTAGAGGCATCGTTGGAGATACGCAGTATTTT
v_gene: TRBV16
abundance: many
d_gene: -
j_gene: TRBJ2-3

CDR3aa: CASGLPGQGNTEAFF
CDR3nt: TGTGCTAGTGGTTTGCCCGGACAGGGGAACACTGAAGCTTTCTTT
v_gene: TRBV12-5
abundance: many
d_gene: TRBD1
j_gene: TRBJ1-1

CDR3aa: CASSYPWRDFSSYEQYF
CDR3nt: TGTGCCAGCAGCTATCCGTGGCGGGACTTTAGCTCCTACGAGCAGTACTTC
v_gene: TRBV7-2
abundance: many
d_gene: -
j_gene: TRBJ2-7

CDR3aa: CASSRPDRGPYEQYF
CDR3nt: TGCGCCAGCAGCCGCCCGGACAGGGGACCCTACGAGCAGTACTTC
v_gene: TRBV5-1
abundance: -
d_gene: TRBD1
j_gene: TRBJ2-7

CDR3aa: CSASATSRSSYEQYF
CDR3nt: TGCAGTGCTAGCGCGACTAGCAGGAGCTCCTACGAGCAGTACTTC
v_gene: TRBV20-1
abundance: many
d_gene: TRBD2
j_gene: TRBJ2-7

CDR3aa: CASSGAGGAKNIQYF
CDR3nt: TGCGCCAGCAGTGGGGCAGGGGGGGCCAAAAACATTCAGTACTTC
v_gene: TRBV10-2
abundance: few
d_gene: -
j_gene: TRBJ2-4

CDR3aa: CASSIDRREGPLSYEQYF
CDR3nt: TGTGCCAGTAGTATAGATCGACGGGAGGGCCCTCTCTCCTACGAGCAGTACTTC
v_gene: TRBV19
abundance: many
d_gene: TRBD2
j_gene: TRBJ2-7

CDR3aa: CSATPNYEQYF
CDR3nt: TGCAGTGCCACACCAAACTACGAGCAGTACTTC
v_gene: TRBV20-1
abundance: -
d_gene: -
j_gene: TRBJ2-7

CDR3aa: CSAGDITEAFF
CDR3nt: TGCAGCGCCGGGGACATTACTGAAGCTTTCTTT
v_gene: TRBV29-1
abundance: -
d_gene: -
j_gene: TRBJ1-1

CDR3aa: CASGSNFGGHGSAEAFF
CDR3nt: TGTGCTAGTGGTTCTAATTTTGGGGGCCATGGGTCTGCTGAAGCTTTCTTT
v_gene: TRBV12-5
abundance: many
d_gene: -
j_gene: TRBJ1-1